This T cell receptor beta chain was identified in a study of blood T cell repertoires in COVID-19 (TCRdb year 2020). About the full investigation: Samples covering the acute and convalescent phases of COVID-19 were provided by collaborators in the United States, Italy and Spain. The prospective study material was composed of cDNA or gDNA derived from T cells, B-cell-depleted T cells, or PBMCs. Subjects who had been exposed to COVID-19, were actively infected with it, or had recovered from it provided the deeply sampled blood TCRbeta repertoires that made up the dataset. The repertoires were made available in a free public database intended to serve as a resource for research on the immune response to SARS-CoV-2. Samples were obtained from the ongoing ImmuneRACE study (first 160 participants) and from roughly 1,300 subjects provided by 6 global collaborators. Sample metadata almost always included a de-identified subject ID, COVID-19 status, age in years and sex. Where available, HLA class I and class II types were taken from metadata supplied by the sample provider and were not determined by assay-based typing. What the work shows at the level of the full study, not this receptor alone: Clinical and demographic metadata were provided uncurated, with the amount varying by source and participant.

A remark on this clone: Its antigen specificity is not known. Within one base of it there is no much larger clone, and no base qualities were kept.

V is trimmed back by 4 bases and J by 9 bases, and the junction contains 5 bases that no gene match accounts for. For CDR1 and CDR2, the germline V gene lists SGHAT and FQNNGV. The CDR3 runs 15 amino acids, cysteine and phenylalanine included. Kept here is only the CDR3 DNA, which spans 45 bases and is read in frame from base 1. The immunoSEQ Assay, a bias-controlled multiplex PCR, was used to amplify TCRbeta CDR3 regions from genomic DNA. As for the authors' bioinformatics: Nucleated cell counts per sample were estimated from amplification of reference gene primers within the assay. To quantify the absolute abundance of each unique TCRbeta CDR3 rearrangement, sequence reads were collapsed and filtered. Productive Simpson clonality was computed per sample as the square root of Simpson's diversity index over productive rearrangements. TCRdb took over this immuneACCESS table, retaining in-frame rearrangements with V and J assigned. Such tables are incomplete; in checked studies, under half of the missing clones stem from an unresolved V gene, and the remainder is unexplained. The D gene and trimming were derived from the DNA, and the V and J assignments and clone size from that table. The sample table records almost 100,000 clones; more than 75% of these occur just once. The biggest ten clones account for 10% of the sample.

Whole blood was collected in K2EDTA tubes by collaborating institutions according to the institutions' own protocols. For TCRbeta analysis, collaborators shipped samples in one of three forms: frozen whole blood, isolated PBMCs, or DNA extracted from either of those sample types. Sequencing input: peripheral blood. The chain couples TRBV11-2 to TRBJ2-1, with 14 junctional bases fitting TRBD2. The clonotype comes from a man aged 50 to 59 with acute or convalescent COVID-19. CDR3 sequence: CASSSTSGRGREQFF. The base sequence is TGTGCCAGCAGCTCGACTAGCGGGAGGGGACGTGAGCAGTTCTTC.